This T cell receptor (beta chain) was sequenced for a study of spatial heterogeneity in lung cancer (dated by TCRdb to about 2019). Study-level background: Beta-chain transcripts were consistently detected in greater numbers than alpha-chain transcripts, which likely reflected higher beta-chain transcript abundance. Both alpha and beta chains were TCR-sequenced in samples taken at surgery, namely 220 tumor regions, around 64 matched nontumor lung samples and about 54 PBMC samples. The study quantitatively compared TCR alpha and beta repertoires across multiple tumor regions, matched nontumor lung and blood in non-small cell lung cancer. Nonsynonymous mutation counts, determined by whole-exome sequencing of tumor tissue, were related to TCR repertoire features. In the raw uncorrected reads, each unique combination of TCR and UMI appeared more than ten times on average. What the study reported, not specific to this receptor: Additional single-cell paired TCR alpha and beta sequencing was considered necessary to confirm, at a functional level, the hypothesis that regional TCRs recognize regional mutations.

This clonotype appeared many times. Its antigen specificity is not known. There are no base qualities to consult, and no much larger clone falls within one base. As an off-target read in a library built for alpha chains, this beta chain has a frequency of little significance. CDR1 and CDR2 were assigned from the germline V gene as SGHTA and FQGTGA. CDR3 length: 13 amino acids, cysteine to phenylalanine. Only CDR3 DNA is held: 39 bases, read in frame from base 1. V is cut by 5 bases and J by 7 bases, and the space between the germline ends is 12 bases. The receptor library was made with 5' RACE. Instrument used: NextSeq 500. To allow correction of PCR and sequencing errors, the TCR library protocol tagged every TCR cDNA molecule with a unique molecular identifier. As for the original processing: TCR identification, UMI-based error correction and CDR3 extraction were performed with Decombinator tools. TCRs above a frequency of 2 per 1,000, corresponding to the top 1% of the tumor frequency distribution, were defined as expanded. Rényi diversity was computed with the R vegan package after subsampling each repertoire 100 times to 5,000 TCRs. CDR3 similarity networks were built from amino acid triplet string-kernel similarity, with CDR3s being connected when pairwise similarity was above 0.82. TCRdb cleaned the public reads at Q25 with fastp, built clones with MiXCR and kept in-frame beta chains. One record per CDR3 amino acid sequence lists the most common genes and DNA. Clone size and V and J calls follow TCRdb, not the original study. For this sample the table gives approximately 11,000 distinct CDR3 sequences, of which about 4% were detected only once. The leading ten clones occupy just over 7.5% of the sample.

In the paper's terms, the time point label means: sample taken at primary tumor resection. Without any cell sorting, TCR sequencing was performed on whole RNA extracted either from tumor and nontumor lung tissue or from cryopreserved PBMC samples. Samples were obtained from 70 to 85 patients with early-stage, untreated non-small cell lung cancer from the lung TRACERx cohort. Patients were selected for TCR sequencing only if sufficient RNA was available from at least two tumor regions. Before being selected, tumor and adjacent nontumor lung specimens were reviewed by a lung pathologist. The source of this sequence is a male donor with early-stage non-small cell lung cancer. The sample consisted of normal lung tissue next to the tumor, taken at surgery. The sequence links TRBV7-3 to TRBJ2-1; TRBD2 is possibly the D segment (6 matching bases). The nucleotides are TGTGCCAGCAGCCTCACGGGGGAAAATGAGCAGTTCTTC. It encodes CASSLTGENEQFF.